Below are 4 T cell receptor beta chains sequenced from a single sample in a study of cytomegalovirus exposure and HLA in healthy donors. The data were produced by immunoSEQ multiplex PCR, yet TCRdb's version contains in-frame clones alone and is incomplete. The sample records 150,000 to 200,000 clones, over 80% being singletons. Sequencing was carried out using PBMCs. All receptors come from a man aged 25 to 40 in good health and CMV-seropositive.

The rearrangement uses TRBV15 and TRBJ2-3, with a weak D call TRBD2 (6 bases). V dropped 0 bases and J dropped 2 bases, with 12 bases sitting between them. Germline CDR1 LNHNV, CDR2 YYDKDF (reference sequence). This CDR3 is built from 16 residues. This CDR3 is CATSRERGRFTDTQYF. The CDR3 nucleotides are TGTGCCACCAGCAGAGAGCGGGGACGATTCACAGATACGCAGTATTTT. Full variable domain (rest looked up from reference TRBV15 and TRBJ2-3): DAMVIQNPRYQVTQFGKPVTLSCSQTLNHNVMYWYQQKSSQAPKLLFHYYDKDFNNEADTPDNFQSRRPNTSFCFLDIRSPGLGDTAMYLCATSRERGRFTDTQYFGPGTRLTVL.

This clone was recorded once. This chain joins TRBV27 and TRBJ2-1; D may be TRBD2 (5 bases). Trimming stripped 2 bases from V and 4 bases from J, with 6 bases between. The germline V gene has CDR1 MNHEY and CDR2 SMNVEV (reference sequence). CDR3 length equals 13 residues. CDR3 in amino acids: CASSLGSYNEQFF. The CDR3, as DNA: TGTGCCAGCAGTTTAGGGAGTTACAATGAGCAGTTCTTC.

The chain couples TRBV4-3 to TRBJ2-7; D is unresolved. V dropped 0 bases and J dropped 4 bases, with 16 bases sitting between them. The CDR3 runs to 16 residues. Germline lookup yields CDR1 LGHNA and CDR2 YSLEER. CDR3 protein: CASSQDSSTGPYEQYF. The CDR3 DNA sequence: TGCGCCAGCAGCCAAGATTCGTCGACTGGTCCATACGAGCAGTACTTC.

The rearrangement uses TRBV7-2 and TRBJ2-7; D is ambiguous. V was trimmed by 6 bases and J by 0 bases, leaving 6 bases between them. Germline CDR1 and CDR2: SGHTA and FQGNSA. The CDR3 totals 12 residues. DNA of the CDR3: TGTGCCAGCAGTCCTAGCTCCTACGAGCAGTACTTC. Encoded protein: CASSPSSYEQYF.